The source of this T cell receptor (beta chain) is a study of T cells after yellow fever vaccination. Points from the study as a whole: It was a small share of clonotypes that appeared in both CD4 and CD8 compartments. In post-booster samples, most primary-vaccination clones reappeared (96% CD4, around 87% CD8). Compared with primary, the secondary response was weaker and peaked at day 5, not 15.

V lost 4 bases and J lost 9; bases outside the gene matches: 10. CDR1 and CDR2 (germline): SGHRS, YFSETQ. The CDR3 covers 16 residues. Production of TCR cDNA was by 5'RACE template switching, which also added a universal primer site and UMIs. TCRdb reanalysed the 5' RACE reads using MiXCR and keeps one entry per CDR3 protein. The sample records approximately 330,000 distinct CDR3 sequences, 4.1% being singletons. This clonotype showed up many times. Its antigen is not identified. Source: PBMCs, taken 5 days after the yellow fever booster vaccination. The gene calls are TRBV5-1 and TRBJ2-4; 13 nucleotides agree with TRBD2. The sequence came from a man between 18 and 29 years old who received the YFV17D yellow fever vaccine. This CDR3 is CASSPGLAGASSIQYF. The DNA for the CDR3 is TGCGCCAGCAGCCCAGGACTAGCGGGGGCATCAAGCATTCAGTACTTC.